This is a list of T cell receptor beta chains from one sample in a study of cytotoxic CD8 clonotypes in ibrutinib-treated CLL. The table came from immunoSEQ multiplex PCR; TCRdb's copy has only in-frame clones and leaves some out. This table has hundreds of thousands of clones, approximately 67% appearing once. Source: PBMCs, taken after 36 months of ibrutinib treatment. The receptors were gathered from a human donor with chronic lymphocytic leukemia. Both conserved end residues are trimmed from each CDR3.

J | V | CDR3
TRBJ2-7 | TRBV7-9 | ASGQGLSYEQY
TRBJ1-4 | TRBV4-1 | ASSQPTGSLDEKLF
TRBJ1-6 | TRBV9 | ASSVEAAYNSPLH
TRBJ2-1 | TRBV4-1 | ASNLRPQAGNEQF
TRBJ2-7 | TRBV27 | ASSLSEIHEQY
TRBJ1-5 | TRBV6-1 | ASSANLRPGRYSNQPQH
TRBJ1-4 | TRBV2 | ATRPLGQGVTNEKLF
TRBJ1-2 | TRBV29-1 | SVGTGYYSNYGYT
TRBJ2-3 | TRBV29-1 | SVVPSGSGTDTQY
TRBJ2-1 | TRBV4-1 | ASSQDRGDEQF
TRBJ2-3 | TRBV28 | ASSLVGQTQY
TRBJ2-1 | TRBV7-3 | ASSLTTGYPYNEQF
TRBJ2-1 | TRBV19 | ASSMMVGGLAGGEQF
TRBJ1-1 | TRBV5-4 | ASSSRTEAF
TRBJ2-3 | TRBV9 | ASSVAGGTDSTDTQY
TRBJ1-4 | TRBV15 | ATSPRSRDINEKLF
TRBJ2-7 | TRBV5-1 | ASSLNYRPADEQY
TRBJ2-1 | TRBV9 | ASSPGAPHEQF
TRBJ2-7 | TRBV11-2 | ASRRGAYEQY
TRBJ2-3 | TRBV27 | ASSLFRGTDTQY
TRBJ1-3 | TRBV7-6 | ASSPDRQDTIY
TRBJ1-1 | TRBV20-1 | SASRGTEAF
TRBJ2-1 | TRBV19 | ASSIDREWTETNEQF
TRBJ2-2 | TRBV7-3 | ASSLIGGPNTGELF
TRBJ1-2 | TRBV29-1 | SVEDGAGNYGYT
TRBJ1-2 | TRBV27 | ASSFRWTGSGGYT
TRBJ1-2 | TRBV4-1 | ASSQYHGEGRGYT
TRBJ2-1 | TRBV7-9 | ASSLGSSGGLGDEQF
TRBJ2-1 | TRBV7-6 | ASSPVHDSYNEQF
TRBJ1-2 | TRBV23-1 | ASSQSKRVRNYGYT
TRBJ1-1 | TRBV14 | ASRPGGTATEAF
TRBJ2-7 | TRBV28 | ASSFFLAGIGEQY
TRBJ2-1 | TRBV9 | ASSFGTSGIYNEQF
TRBJ2-3 | TRBV10-3 | AISEGTTPGTDTQY
TRBJ1-1 | TRBV2 | ASGFSGAF
TRBJ1-4 | TRBV4-1 | ASSHPLSGATNEKLF
TRBJ2-5 | TRBV6-6 | ASSYSGGGGSETQY
TRBJ2-7 | TRBV19 | ASISGQKQY
TRBJ1-2 | TRBV5-1 | ASSLARQGRYWADGYT
TRBJ2-1 | TRBV27 | ASRPSVNQGSEQF
TRBJ1-1 | TRBV6-5 | ASRRLVNTEAF
TRBJ2-5 | TRBV5-1 | ASSPTTRLGRRQETQY
TRBJ2-1 | TRBV7-9 | ASSVRGLAEKSSYNEQF
TRBJ1-1 | TRBV6-5 | ASSLDRATEAF